This is a list of T cell receptor beta chains from one sample in a study of cytomegalovirus exposure and HLA in healthy donors. The table came from immunoSEQ multiplex PCR; TCRdb's copy has only in-frame clones and leaves some out. The sample holds around 40,000 clones, about 66% seen once. The sequenced sample was PBMCs. All receptors derive from a man in his fifties in good health and CMV-seropositive. CDR3s include the opening cysteine and the closing phenylalanine or tryptophan. A D gene is named only where the DNA matches it firmly. Rows give clone size only sometimes, using once, few, many, or a class for an expanded clone.

TRBJ1-5,.,TRBV2,.,TGTGCCAGCAGTGAAGCGGGGCGCGTTCAGCCCCAGCATTTT,CASSEAGRVQPQHF
TRBJ2-7,.,TRBV6-5,.,TGTGCCAGCAGTTACGGGCAGAACTACGAGCAGTACTTC,CASSYGQNYEQYF
TRBJ1-4,TRBD1,TRBV6-6,.,TGTGCCAGCACCCAGGGGGACTTCTCCGAAAAACTGTTTTTT,CASTQGDFSEKLFF
TRBJ2-5,TRBD1,TRBV15,.,TGTGCCACCAGCAGCGGGACAGCCCATGAGACCCAGTACTTC,CATSSGTAHETQYF
TRBJ1-6,.,TRBV15,.,TGTGCCACCAGCAGAGATTTAGAGGGGAGGACACCCCTCCACTTT,CATSRDLEGRTPLHF
TRBJ1-2,TRBD1,TRBV19,.,TGTGCCAGTAAACCGGGACAGAACTATGGCTACACCTTC,CASKPGQNYGYTF
TRBJ1-1,.,TRBV7-6,.,TGTGCCAGCAGCTTAGCAGCAGGGAACACTGAAGCTTTCTTT,CASSLAAGNTEAFF
TRBJ1-5,.,TRBV2,few,TGTGCCAGCAGTGTTTTAGGGGATAGCAATCAGCCCCAGCATTTT,CASSVLGDSNQPQHF
TRBJ1-1,.,TRBV4-2,.,TGTGCCAGCAGCCAAGATGGACAGATGAACACTGAAGCTTTCTTT,CASSQDGQMNTEAFF
TRBJ2-5,TRBD2,TRBV2,.,TGTGCCAGCAGTGTCCTAGCGGGGGGGAGGGAAGGGACCCAGTACTTC,CASSVLAGGREGTQYF
TRBJ2-5,.,TRBV5-1,medium-sized,TGCGCCAGCAGCTTGGCCTTGGGCTCGAAGAAGTACTTC,CASSLALGSKKYF
TRBJ1-2,TRBD1,TRBV18,.,TGTGCCAGCTCCACAGGGGGCGTCTATGGCTACACCTTC,CASSTGGVYGYTF
TRBJ2-7,TRBD1,TRBV6-5,.,TGTGCCAGCAGACTACAGGGGCTTGGCGACGAGCAGTACTTC,CASRLQGLGDEQYF
TRBJ2-7,TRBD1,TRBV5-4,.,TGTGCCAGCAGCTTCCCCGGGACAGGGAGATCCTACGAGCAGTACTTC,CASSFPGTGRSYEQYF
TRBJ1-4,TRBD1,TRBV7-6,.,TGTGCCAGCAGCCCGGGGGACAGAGGAAATGAAAAACTGTTTTTT,CASSPGDRGNEKLFF
TRBJ2-5,.,TRBV5-1,few,TGCGCCAGCAGCTTGGGGCTCGTCCAAGAGACCCAGTACTTC,CASSLGLVQETQYF
TRBJ2-1,.,TRBV7-8,.,TGTGCCAGCAGCCCACAAACCCAGACTAGTTTCAATGAGCAGTTCTTC,CASSPQTQTSFNEQFF
TRBJ1-1,TRBD1,TRBV7-9,.,TGTGCCAGCAGCTCAGGGGGCAGGGGCACTGAAGCTTTCTTT,CASSSGGRGTEAFF
TRBJ2-1,.,TRBV10-3,few,TGTGCCATCAGTGAGTCGATGGCGGGTACCTACAATGAGCAGTTCTTC,CAISESMAGTYNEQFF
TRBJ2-5,TRBD2,TRBV12-5,.,TGTGCTAGTGGTTTGTCCTGGCTAGCGGGGGGCCTTCAAGAGACCCAGTACTTC,CASGLSWLAGGLQETQYF
TRBJ2-4,.,TRBV27,few,TGTGCCAGCAGTTTGAGAGGCCAAAACATTCAGTACTTC,CASSLRGQNIQYF
TRBJ1-3,.,TRBV9,.,TGTGCCAGCAGCGTAGGAGGCGGGAACACCATATATTTT,CASSVGGGNTIYF
TRBJ1-2,TRBD1,TRBV6-5,once,TGTGCCAGCAGTTACTCGACAGGGTGGGTCTATGGCTACACCTTC,CASSYSTGWVYGYTF
TRBJ1-1,.,TRBV19,.,TGTGCCAGTAGTATAGAGAACCGGGGTACTGAAGCTTTCTTT,CASSIENRGTEAFF
TRBJ2-5,TRBD1,TRBV7-2,.,TGTGCCAGCAGCTTTCAGGGGGCGAAAGAGACCCAGTACTTC,CASSFQGAKETQYF
TRBJ2-1,TRBD2,TRBV11-2,.,TGTGCCAGCAGCTTACAGCCAGCGGGGGAATACAATGAGCAGTTCTTC,CASSLQPAGEYNEQFF
TRBJ2-1,.,TRBV6-5,.,TGTGCCAGCAGTTACTCGCCAGTACCTAACAGTGAGCAGTTCTTC,CASSYSPVPNSEQFF
TRBJ1-2,.,TRBV9,.,TGTGCCAGCAGCATGCCAGCGGCTGGTGGCTACACCTTC,CASSMPAAGGYTF
TRBJ1-2,.,TRBV5-4,.,TGTGCCAGCAGCTCCCTGACATTAAACTATGGCTACACCTTC,CASSSLTLNYGYTF
TRBJ2-2,.,TRBV2,.,TGTGCCAGCGGGGTGGGACTGACGAACACCGGGGAGCTGTTTTTT,CASGVGLTNTGELFF
TRBJ1-1,.,TRBV18,.,TGTGCCAGCTCACCACGGGGGGATCGGACTGAAGCTTTCTTT,CASSPRGDRTEAFF
TRBJ2-7,TRBD1,TRBV4-2,.,TGTGCCAGCAGCCAGGGCGGACAGGGGTCCTACGAGCAGTACTTC,CASSQGGQGSYEQYF
TRBJ2-2,TRBD1,TRBV6-5,.,TGTGCCAGCAGTTTACCGGGACAGGGGCCCACCGGGGAGCTGTTTTTT,CASSLPGQGPTGELFF
TRBJ2-1,.,TRBV25-1,.,TGTGCCAGCAGCAGGCCCGGGAAGTATGAGCAGTTCTTC,CASSRPGKYEQFF
TRBJ2-1,.,TRBV6-4,.,TGTGCCAGCAGTGACTCGTTCACCAGGGCCTCATACAATGAGCAGTTCTTC,CASSDSFTRASYNEQFF
TRBJ1-1,.,TRBV9,.,TGTGCCAGCAGCGCCGGGGGAACAGGATACACTGAAGCTTTCTTT,CASSAGGTGYTEAFF
TRBJ1-1,.,TRBV7-9,.,TGTGCCAGCAGCTTAGGGAGGGTGAACACTGAAGCTTTCTTT,CASSLGRVNTEAFF
TRBJ1-4,.,TRBV10-3,.,TGTGCGAGTAGAGCAACTAATGAAAAACTGTTTTTT,CASRATNEKLFF
TRBJ2-7,.,TRBV7-3,.,TGTGCCAGCAGCTTTAGACAGGCTTCATTCGAGCAGTACTTC,CASSFRQASFEQYF
TRBJ1-5,.,TRBV27,.,TGTGCCAGCAGTCATGGGGGGAATCAGCCCCAGCATTTT,CASSHGGNQPQHF
TRBJ1-6,TRBD1,TRBV2,.,TGTGCCAGCAGTGAGGGACAGAGCTATAATTCACCCCTCCACTTT,CASSEGQSYNSPLHF
TRBJ1-2,TRBD1,TRBV5-1,.,TGCGCCAGCAGCTCCGGGACAGGGGTATTAGCTAACTATGGCTACACCTTC,CASSSGTGVLANYGYTF
TRBJ1-5,.,TRBV6-6,.,TGTGCCAGCAGTCCCGCGGATCAGCCCCAGCATTTT,CASSPADQPQHF
TRBJ1-1,TRBD1,TRBV5-1,.,TGCGCCAGCAGCTTTGGGACAGGGACTGAAGCTTTCTTT,CASSFGTGTEAFF